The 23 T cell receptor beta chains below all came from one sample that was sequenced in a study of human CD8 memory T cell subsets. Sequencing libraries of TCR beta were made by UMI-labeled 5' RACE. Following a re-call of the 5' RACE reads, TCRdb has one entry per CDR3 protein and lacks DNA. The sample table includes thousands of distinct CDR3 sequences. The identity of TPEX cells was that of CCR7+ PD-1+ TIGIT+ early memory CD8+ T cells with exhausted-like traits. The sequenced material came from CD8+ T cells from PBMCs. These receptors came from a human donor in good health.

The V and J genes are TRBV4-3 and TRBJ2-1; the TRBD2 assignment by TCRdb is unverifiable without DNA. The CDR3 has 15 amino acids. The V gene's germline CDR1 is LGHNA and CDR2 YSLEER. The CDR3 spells CASRQLAGGTYEQFF.

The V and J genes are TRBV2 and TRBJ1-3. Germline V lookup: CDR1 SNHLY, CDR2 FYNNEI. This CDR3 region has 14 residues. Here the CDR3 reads CASPHSTSGNTIYF.

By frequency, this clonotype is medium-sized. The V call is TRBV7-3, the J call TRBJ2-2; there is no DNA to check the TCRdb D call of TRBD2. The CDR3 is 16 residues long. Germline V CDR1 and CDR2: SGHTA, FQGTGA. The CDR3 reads CASSLPGGFQAGELFF.

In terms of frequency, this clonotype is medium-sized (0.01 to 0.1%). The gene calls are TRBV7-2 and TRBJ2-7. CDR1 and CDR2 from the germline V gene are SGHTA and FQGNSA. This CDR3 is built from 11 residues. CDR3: CASSLSYEQYF.

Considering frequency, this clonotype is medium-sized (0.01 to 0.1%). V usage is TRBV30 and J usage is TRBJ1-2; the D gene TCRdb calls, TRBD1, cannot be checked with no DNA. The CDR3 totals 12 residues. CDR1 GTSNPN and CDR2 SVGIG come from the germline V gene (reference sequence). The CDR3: CAWMGGSYGYTF.

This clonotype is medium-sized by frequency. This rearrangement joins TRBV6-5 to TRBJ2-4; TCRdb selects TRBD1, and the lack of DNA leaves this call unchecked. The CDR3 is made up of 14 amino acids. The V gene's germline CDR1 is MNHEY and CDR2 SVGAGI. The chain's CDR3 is CASSNRGMWTIQYF.

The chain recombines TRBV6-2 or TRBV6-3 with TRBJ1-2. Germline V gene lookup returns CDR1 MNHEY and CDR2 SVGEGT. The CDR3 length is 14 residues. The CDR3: CASSYRAESRGYTF.

The CDR3 region is CASSDYYEQYF. V and J are TRBV25-1 and TRBJ2-7. The CDR3 totals 11 residues. Germline CDR1 MGHDK, CDR2 SYGVNS.

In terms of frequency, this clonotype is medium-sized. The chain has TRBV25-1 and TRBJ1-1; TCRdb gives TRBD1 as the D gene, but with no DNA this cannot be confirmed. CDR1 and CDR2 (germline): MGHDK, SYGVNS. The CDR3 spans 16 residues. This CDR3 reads CATSPPGGEGNTEAFF.

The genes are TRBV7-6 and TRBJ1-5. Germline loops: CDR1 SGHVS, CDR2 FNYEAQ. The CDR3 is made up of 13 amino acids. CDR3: CASSLAVHQPQHF. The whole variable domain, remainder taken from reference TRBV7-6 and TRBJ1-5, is GAGVSQSPRYKVTKRGQDVALRCDPISGHVSLYWYRQALGQGPEFLTYFNYEAQQDKSGLPNDRFSAERPEGSISTLTIQRTEQRDSAMYRCASSLAVHQPQHFGDGTRLSIL.

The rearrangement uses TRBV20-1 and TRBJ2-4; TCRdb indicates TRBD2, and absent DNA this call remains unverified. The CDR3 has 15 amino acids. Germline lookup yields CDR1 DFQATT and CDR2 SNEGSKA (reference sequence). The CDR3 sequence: CSARELAGDSFIQYF.

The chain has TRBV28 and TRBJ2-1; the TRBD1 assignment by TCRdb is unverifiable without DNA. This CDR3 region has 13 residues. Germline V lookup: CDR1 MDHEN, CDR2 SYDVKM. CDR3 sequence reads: CASGAIVGNEQFF.

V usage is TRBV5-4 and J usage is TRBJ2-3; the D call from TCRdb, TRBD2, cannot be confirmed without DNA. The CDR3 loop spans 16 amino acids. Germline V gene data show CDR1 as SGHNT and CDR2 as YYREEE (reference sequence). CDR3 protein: CASSDRGLVNADTQYF.

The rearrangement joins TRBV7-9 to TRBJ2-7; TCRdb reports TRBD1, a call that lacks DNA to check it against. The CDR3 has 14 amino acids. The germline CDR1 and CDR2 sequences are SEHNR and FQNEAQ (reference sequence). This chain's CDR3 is CASSLEGQRYEQYF.

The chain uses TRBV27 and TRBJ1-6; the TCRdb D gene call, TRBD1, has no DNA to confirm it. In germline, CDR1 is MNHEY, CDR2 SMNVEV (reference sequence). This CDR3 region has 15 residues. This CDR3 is CASSSPGQGWSPLHF.

The CDR3 loop is CSVASGPYEQYF. The gene calls are TRBV29-1 and TRBJ2-7; TCRdb designates TRBD2, a call that cannot be tested without DNA. CDR3 length: 12 residues. Germline CDR1 SQVTM, CDR2 ANQGSEA.

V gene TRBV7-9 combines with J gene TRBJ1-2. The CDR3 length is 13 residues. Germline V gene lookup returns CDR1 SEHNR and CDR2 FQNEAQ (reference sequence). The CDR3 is CASSWRMNYGYTF.

Here the CDR3 reads CASSLGLAANTGELFF. This chain connects TRBV5-8 to TRBJ2-2; TCRdb reports TRBD2, a call that lacks DNA to check it against. The CDR3 runs to 16 residues. CDR1 SGHTS and CDR2 YDEGEE come from the germline V gene.

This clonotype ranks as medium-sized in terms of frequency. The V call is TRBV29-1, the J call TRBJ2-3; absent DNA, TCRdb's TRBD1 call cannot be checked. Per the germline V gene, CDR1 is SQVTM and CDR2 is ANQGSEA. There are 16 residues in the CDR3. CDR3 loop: CSVVGGITGHTDTQYF.

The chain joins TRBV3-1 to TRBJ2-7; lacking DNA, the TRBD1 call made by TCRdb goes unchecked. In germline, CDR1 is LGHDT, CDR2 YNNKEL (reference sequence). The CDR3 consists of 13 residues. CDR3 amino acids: CASSTRDNYEQYF.

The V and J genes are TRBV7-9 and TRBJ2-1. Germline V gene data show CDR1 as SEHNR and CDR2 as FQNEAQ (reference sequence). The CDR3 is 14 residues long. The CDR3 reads CASNPNQLLNEQFF.

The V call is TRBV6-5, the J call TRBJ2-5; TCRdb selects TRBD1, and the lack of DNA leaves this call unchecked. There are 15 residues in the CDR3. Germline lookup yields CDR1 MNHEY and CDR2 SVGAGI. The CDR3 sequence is CASSYTDRPGETQYF.

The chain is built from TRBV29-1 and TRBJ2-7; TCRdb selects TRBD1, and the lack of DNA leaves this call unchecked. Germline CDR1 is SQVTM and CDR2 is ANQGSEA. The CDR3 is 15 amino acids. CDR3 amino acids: CSVENRGGSSYEQYF.